The 2 T cell receptor beta chains below were found in one sample sequenced in a study of blood T cells in healthy people across ages. A J-beta primer mix and a sample-barcoded 5' primer were used in a second PCR of roughly 7 to 12 cycles. TCRdb re-called the 5' RACE reads with MiXCR, one entry per CDR3 protein. Here the sample spans about 840,000 distinct CDR3 sequences, almost 30% being singletons. The data also belong to a second study, concerning T cells of mothers and their children.

Sequencing was done on a sample of blood. These receptors all come from a woman aged 40-49 years in good health.

In its sample, this clonotype was seen once. The rearrangement uses TRBV2 and TRBJ1-4; D uncertain. Trimming took off 5 bases at V and 8 bases at J, with 6 bases between the two ends. Germline CDR1 reads SNHLY; CDR2 reads FYNNEI. This CDR3 has 11 amino acids. The CDR3 bases are TGTGCCAGCAGTCGGCGCGAAAAACTGTTTTTT. Protein sequence: CASSRREKLFF.

This clonotype was counted between two and nine times. CDR3 protein: CASSSGDGIIYGYTF. CDR3 bases: TGTGCCAGCAGTTCCGGGGACGGGATCATCTATGGCTACACCTTC. The chain recombines TRBV28 with TRBJ1-2; D possibly corresponds to TRBD1 (5 bases). The germline V gene has CDR1 MDHEN and CDR2 SYDVKM. The CDR3 is 15 residues long. V was clipped by 4 bases and J by 4 bases, with 16 bases between them.